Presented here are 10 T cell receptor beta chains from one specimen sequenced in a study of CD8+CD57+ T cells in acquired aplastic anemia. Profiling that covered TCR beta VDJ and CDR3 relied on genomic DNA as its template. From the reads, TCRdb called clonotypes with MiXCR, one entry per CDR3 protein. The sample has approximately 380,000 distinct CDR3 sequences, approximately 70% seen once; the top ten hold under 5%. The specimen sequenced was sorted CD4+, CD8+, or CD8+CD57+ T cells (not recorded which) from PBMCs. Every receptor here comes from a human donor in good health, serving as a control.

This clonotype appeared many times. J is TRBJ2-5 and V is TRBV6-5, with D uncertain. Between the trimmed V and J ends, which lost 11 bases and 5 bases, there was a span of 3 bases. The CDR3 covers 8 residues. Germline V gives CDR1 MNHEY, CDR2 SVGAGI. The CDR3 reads CADETQYF. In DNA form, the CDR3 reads TGTGCCGATGAGACCCAGTACTTC.

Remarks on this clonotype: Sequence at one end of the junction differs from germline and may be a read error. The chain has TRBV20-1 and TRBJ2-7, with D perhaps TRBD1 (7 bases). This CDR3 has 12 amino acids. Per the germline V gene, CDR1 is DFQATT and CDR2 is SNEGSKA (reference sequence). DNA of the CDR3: TGCAGTGCTGGAGACAGGGTGGGGACTGAGTACTTC. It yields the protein CSAGDRVGTEYF.

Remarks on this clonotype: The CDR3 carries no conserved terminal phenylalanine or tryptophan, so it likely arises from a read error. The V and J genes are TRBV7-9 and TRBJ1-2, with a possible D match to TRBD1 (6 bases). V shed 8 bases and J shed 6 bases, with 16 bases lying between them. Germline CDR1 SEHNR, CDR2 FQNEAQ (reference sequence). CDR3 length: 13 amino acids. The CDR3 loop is CASGENRADGYTL. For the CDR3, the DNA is TGTGCCAGCGGAGAGAACAGGGCGGATGGCTACACCCTC.

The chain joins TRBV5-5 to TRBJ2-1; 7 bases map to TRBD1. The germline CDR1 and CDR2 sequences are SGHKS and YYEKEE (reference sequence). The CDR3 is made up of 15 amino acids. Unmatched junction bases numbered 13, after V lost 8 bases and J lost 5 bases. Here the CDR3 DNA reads TGTGCCAGTAGTATAGATGACAGGGCGGACAATGAGCAGTTCTTC. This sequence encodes CASSIDDRADNEQFF.

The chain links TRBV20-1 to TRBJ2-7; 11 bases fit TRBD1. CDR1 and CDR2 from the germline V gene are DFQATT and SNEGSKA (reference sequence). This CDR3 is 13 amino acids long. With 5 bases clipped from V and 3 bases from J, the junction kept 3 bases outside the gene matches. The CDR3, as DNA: TGCAGTGCTTGGGACAGGGGGGACTACGAGCAGTACTTC. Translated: CSAWDRGDYEQYF.

CDR3 region: CATSTGEYTYEQYF. The DNA for the CDR3 is TGTGCCACCAGCACGGGGGAGTATACCTACGAGCAGTACTTC. The V gene is TRBV12-3 or TRBV12-4, the J gene TRBJ2-7; D is possibly TRBD2 (6 bases). The CDR3 runs to 14 residues. V shed 10 bases and J shed 2 bases, with 18 bases lying between them.

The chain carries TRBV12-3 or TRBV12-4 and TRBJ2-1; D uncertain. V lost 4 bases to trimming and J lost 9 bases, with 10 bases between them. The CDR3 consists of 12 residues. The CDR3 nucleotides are TGTGCCAGCAGTTCCCTGAATGGTGAGCAGTTCTTC. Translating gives CASSSLNGEQFF.

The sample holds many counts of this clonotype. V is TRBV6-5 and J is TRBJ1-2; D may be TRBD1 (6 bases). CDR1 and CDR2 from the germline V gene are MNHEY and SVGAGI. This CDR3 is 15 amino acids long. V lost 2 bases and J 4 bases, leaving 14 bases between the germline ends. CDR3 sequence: CASSYEAGEAYGYTF. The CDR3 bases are TGTGCCAGCAGTTACGAGGCAGGGGAAGCCTATGGCTACACCTTC.

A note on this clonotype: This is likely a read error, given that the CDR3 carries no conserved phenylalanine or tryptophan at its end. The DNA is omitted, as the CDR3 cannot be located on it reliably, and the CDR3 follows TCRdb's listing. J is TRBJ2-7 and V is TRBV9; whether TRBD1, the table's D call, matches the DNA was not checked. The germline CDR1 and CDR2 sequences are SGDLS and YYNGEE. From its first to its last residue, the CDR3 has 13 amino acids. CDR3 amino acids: CASSETGGAQPQL.

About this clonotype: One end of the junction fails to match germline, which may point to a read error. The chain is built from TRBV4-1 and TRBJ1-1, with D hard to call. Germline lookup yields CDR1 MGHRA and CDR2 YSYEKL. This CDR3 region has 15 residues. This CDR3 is CASSQEPAMNTEAFF. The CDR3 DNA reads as TGCGCCAGCAGCCAGGAGCCAGCCATGAACACTGAGGCTTTCTTT.